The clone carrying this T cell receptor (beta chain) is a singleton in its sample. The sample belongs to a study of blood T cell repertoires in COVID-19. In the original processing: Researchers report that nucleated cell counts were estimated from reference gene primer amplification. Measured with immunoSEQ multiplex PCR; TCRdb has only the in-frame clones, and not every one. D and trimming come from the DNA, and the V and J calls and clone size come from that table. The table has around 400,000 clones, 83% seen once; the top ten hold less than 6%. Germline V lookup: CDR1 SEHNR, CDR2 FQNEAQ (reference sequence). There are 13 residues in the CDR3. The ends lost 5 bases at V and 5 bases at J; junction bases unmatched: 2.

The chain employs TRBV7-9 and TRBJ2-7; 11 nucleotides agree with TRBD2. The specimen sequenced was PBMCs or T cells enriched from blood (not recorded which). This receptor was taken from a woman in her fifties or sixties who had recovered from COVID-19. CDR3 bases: TGTGCCAGCAGCGAGGGACTAGCGGACGAGCAGTACTTC. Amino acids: CASSEGLADEQYF.